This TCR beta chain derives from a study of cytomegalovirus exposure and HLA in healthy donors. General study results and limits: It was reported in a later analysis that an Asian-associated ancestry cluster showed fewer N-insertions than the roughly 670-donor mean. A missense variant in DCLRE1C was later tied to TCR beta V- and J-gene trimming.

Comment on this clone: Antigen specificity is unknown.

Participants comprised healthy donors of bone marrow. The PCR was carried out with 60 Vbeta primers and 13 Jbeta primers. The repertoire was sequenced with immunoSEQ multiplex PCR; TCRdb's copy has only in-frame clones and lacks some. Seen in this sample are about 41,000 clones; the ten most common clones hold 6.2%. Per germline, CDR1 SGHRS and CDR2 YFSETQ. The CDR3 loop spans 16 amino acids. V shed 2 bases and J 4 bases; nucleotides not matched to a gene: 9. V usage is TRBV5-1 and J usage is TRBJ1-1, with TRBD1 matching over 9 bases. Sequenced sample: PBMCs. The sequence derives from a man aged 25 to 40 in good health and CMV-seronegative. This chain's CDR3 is CASSFDRGRSATEAFF. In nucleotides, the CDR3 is TGCGCCAGCAGCTTTGACAGGGGGAGATCTGCCACTGAAGCTTTCTTT.